Sequencing of this T cell receptor (beta chain) was carried out in a study of blood T cell repertoires in COVID-19. Clones were read by immunoSEQ multiplex PCR, and TCRdb kept only the in-frame ones, dropping some. The data contain around 300,000 clones, about nine tenths of them singletons. The germline CDR1 and CDR2 sequences are MGHDK and SYGVNS. The CDR3 is 12 residues long. Unmatched junction bases numbered 3, after V lost 8 bases and J lost 5 bases. The receptor was derived from a middle-aged man with acute or convalescent COVID-19. This chain links TRBV25-1 with TRBJ2-7, with 10 bases lining up with TRBD2. The sample comprised peripheral blood. CDR3 protein: CASGTSVHEQYF. CDR3 DNA sequence: TGTGCCAGCGGGACTAGCGTCCACGAGCAGTACTTC.